The clone carrying this T cell receptor beta chain was detected ten times or more. This sample is part of a study of CD8 T cells in ankylosing spondylitis. Each CDR3 protein is one row after TCRdb ran MiXCR on the 5' RACE reads. Of about 230,000 distinct CDR3 sequences in the sample, over 7% are singletons; the top ten hold 4% to 5%. After removal of 6 bases from V and 8 bases from J, the junction contained 4 bases not matched to a gene. Per germline, CDR1 MDHEN and CDR2 SYDVKM. The CDR3 length is 15 residues. Sequenced sample: blood, either unsorted or a sorted T cell fraction (not recorded which). The gene calls are TRBV28 and TRBJ2-2; 15 bases match TRBD2. This receptor was taken from a female donor with ankylosing spondylitis or in good health (not recorded which). This CDR3 is CASRGTSGRRGELFF. CDR3 bases: TGTGCCAGCAGGGGGACTAGCGGGAGGAGAGGGGAGCTGTTTTTT.